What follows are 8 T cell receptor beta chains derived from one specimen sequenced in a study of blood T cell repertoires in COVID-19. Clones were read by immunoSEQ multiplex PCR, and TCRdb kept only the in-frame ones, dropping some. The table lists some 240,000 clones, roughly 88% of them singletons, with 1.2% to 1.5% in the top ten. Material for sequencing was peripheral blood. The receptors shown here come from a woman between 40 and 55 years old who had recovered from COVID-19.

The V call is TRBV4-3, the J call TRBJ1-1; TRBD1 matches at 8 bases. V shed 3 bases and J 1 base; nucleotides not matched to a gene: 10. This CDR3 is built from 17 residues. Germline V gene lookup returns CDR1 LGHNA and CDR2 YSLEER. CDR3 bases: TGCGCCAGCAGCCACTCTTATCAGGGGGCCAAGAACACTGAAGCTTTCTTT. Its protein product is CASSHSYQGAKNTEAFF.

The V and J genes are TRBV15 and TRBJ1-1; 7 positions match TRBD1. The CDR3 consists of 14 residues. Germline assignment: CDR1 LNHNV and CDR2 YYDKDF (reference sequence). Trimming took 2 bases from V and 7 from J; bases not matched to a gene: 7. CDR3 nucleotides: TGTGCCACCAGCAGATCCGGGACAGCCCTTGAAGCTTTCTTT. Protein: CATSRSGTALEAFF.

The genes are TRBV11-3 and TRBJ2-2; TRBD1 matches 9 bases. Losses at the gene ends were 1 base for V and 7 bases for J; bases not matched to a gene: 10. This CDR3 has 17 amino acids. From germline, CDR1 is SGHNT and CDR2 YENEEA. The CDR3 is CASSLALGQGRNGELFF. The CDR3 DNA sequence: TGTGCCAGCAGCTTAGCCTTGGGACAGGGCCGGAACGGGGAGCTGTTTTTT.

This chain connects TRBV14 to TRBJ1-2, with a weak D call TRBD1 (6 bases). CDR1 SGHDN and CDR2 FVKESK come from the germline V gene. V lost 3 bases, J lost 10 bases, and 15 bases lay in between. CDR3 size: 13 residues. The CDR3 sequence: CASSHAKQGAYTF. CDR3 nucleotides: TGTGCCAGCAGCCACGCCAAACAGGGCGCCTACACCTTC.

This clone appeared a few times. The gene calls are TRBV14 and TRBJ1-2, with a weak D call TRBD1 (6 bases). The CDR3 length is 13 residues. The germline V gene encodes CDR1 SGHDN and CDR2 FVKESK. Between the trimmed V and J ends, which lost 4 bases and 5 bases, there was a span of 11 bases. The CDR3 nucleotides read TGTGCCAGCAGCCCCGACAGGTCTTATGGCTACACCTTC. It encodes CASSPDRSYGYTF.

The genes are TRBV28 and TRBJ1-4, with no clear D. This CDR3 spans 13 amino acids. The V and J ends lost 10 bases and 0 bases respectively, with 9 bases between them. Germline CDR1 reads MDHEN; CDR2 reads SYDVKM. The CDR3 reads CATSGTTNEKLFF. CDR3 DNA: TGTGCCACGTCCGGGACAACTAATGAAAAACTGTTTTTT.

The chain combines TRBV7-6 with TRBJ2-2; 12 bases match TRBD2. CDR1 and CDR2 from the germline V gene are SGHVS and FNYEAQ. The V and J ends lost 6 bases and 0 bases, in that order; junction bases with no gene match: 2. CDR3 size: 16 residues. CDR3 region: CASSLAGGPNTGELFF. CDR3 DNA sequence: TGTGCCAGCAGTCTAGCGGGGGGGCCGAACACCGGGGAGCTGTTTTTT.

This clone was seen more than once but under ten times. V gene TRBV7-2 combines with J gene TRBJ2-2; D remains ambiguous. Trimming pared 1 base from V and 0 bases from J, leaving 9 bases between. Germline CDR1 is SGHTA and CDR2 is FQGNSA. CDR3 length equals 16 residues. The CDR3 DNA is TGTGCCAGCAGCTTAGAATGGGCTCCGAACACCGGGGAGCTGTTTTTT. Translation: CASSLEWAPNTGELFF.